A selection of T cell receptor beta chains follows, all from one sample in a study of shared clonotypes between healthy human individuals. TCRdb's table, derived via immunoSEQ multiplex PCR, lists solely in-frame clones and lacks some. The table records some 2 million clones, around 95% of them present only once. Sequences were obtained from naive CD4+ T cells sorted from blood. These receptors originate from a man between 18 and 35 years old in good health. The CDR3 runs from the conserved cysteine through the conserved F or W. A D gene is named only where the DNA matches it firmly. Size values are once, few and many counts, or a class for expanded clones, and some rows have none.

D: TRBD2
size: -
J: TRBJ2-3
V: TRBV5-1
CDR3: CASSLSGGTDTQYF
DNA: TGCGCCAGCAGCTTAAGCGGGGGCACAGATACGCAGTATTTT

D: TRBD1
size: -
J: TRBJ1-2
V: TRBV5-1
CDR3: CASSTDRGGYGYTF
DNA: TGCGCCAGCAGCACAGACAGGGGCGGTTATGGCTACACCTTC

D: -
size: -
J: TRBJ2-3
V: TRBV2
CDR3: CASSSGGTDTQYF
DNA: TGTGCCAGCAGTTCAGGGGGGACAGATACGCAGTATTTT

D: -
size: once
J: TRBJ2-6
V: TRBV5-1
CDR3: CASSFTASGANVLTF
DNA: TGCGCCAGCAGCTTCACAGCCTCTGGGGCCAACGTCCTGACTTTC

D: -
size: -
J: TRBJ2-5
V: TRBV5-6
CDR3: CASSLRQIQQETQYF
DNA: TGTGCCAGCAGCTTGCGACAGATTCAACAAGAGACCCAGTACTTC

D: -
size: -
J: TRBJ2-5
V: TRBV7-2
CDR3: CASSITPGNQETQYF
DNA: TGTGCCAGCAGCATCACGCCCGGGAACCAAGAGACCCAGTACTTC

D: -
size: -
J: TRBJ1-1
V: TRBV30
CDR3: CAWSTGVTEAFF
DNA: TGTGCCTGGAGCACCGGGGTAACTGAAGCTTTCTTT

D: -
size: -
J: TRBJ2-1
V: TRBV20-1
CDR3: CSASRGEQFF
DNA: TGCAGTGCTAGTCGCGGAGAGCAGTTCTTC

D: -
size: -
J: TRBJ2-7
V: TRBV9
CDR3: CASSVPASGGEQYF
DNA: TGTGCCAGCAGCGTCCCCGCAAGTGGAGGCGAGCAGTACTTC

D: TRBD1
size: once
J: TRBJ2-1
V: TRBV2
CDR3: CASIDRETYNEQFF
DNA: TGTGCCAGCATCGACAGGGAGACTTACAATGAGCAGTTCTTC

D: TRBD1
size: -
J: TRBJ1-6
V: TRBV6-6
CDR3: CASSSLDREYNSPLHF
DNA: TGTGCCAGCAGTTCCTTGGACAGGGAATATAATTCACCCCTCCACTTT

D: -
size: -
J: TRBJ1-5
V: TRBV6-1
CDR3: CASSENGFNQPQHF
DNA: TGTGCCAGCAGTGAAAACGGCTTCAATCAGCCCCAGCATTTT

D: -
size: -
J: TRBJ2-7
V: TRBV5-1
CDR3: CASSLGGVSSYEQYF
DNA: TGCGCCAGCAGCTTGGGCGGCGTTTCCTCCTACGAGCAGTACTTC

D: -
size: -
J: TRBJ2-7
V: TRBV6-1
CDR3: CASSERQYYEQYF
DNA: TGTGCCAGCAGTGAACGGCAGTACTACGAGCAGTACTTC

D: TRBD1
size: -
J: TRBJ2-2
V: TRBV7-9
CDR3: CASSPRQGSSTGELFF
DNA: TGTGCCAGCAGCCCAAGACAGGGTAGTAGTACCGGGGAGCTGTTTTTT

D: -
size: -
J: TRBJ2-1
V: TRBV6-1
CDR3: CASSASFSPNNEQFF
DNA: TGTGCCAGCAGTGCGTCTTTCTCACCGAACAATGAGCAGTTCTTC

D: TRBD1
size: -
J: TRBJ1-5
V: TRBV5-8
CDR3: CASSFSKGAYSNQPQHF
DNA: TGTGCCAGCAGCTTTTCGAAGGGGGCTTATAGCAATCAGCCCCAGCATTTT

D: TRBD1
size: -
J: TRBJ1-4
V: TRBV4-1
CDR3: CASSQWGDRLATNEKLFF
DNA: TGCGCCAGCAGCCAATGGGGGGACAGACTTGCAACTAATGAAAAACTGTTTTTT

D: TRBD2
size: -
J: TRBJ2-3
V: TRBV4-1
CDR3: CASSQAGGIGTQYF
DNA: TGCGCCAGCAGCCAGGCGGGGGGGATCGGGACGCAGTATTTT

D: TRBD2
size: -
J: TRBJ2-1
V: TRBV19
CDR3: CASSIDPRLAGEQFF
DNA: TGTGCCAGTAGTATAGATCCCCGACTAGCAGGTGAGCAGTTCTTC

D: -
size: -
J: TRBJ1-5
V: TRBV2
CDR3: CASSRRAGDSNQPQHF
DNA: TGTGCCAGCAGTCGTCGGGCTGGGGATAGCAATCAGCCCCAGCATTTT

D: -
size: -
J: TRBJ2-3
V: TRBV6-5
CDR3: CASTRSGSTDTQYF
DNA: TGTGCCAGCACTAGGAGCGGTAGCACAGATACGCAGTATTTT

D: -
size: -
J: TRBJ2-5
V: TRBV18
CDR3: CASSPPPGRETQYF
DNA: TGTGCCAGCTCACCACCCCCGGGGCGAGAGACCCAGTACTTC

D: -
size: many
J: TRBJ1-1
V: TRBV20-1
CDR3: CSASIQTEAFF
DNA: TGCAGTGCTAGTATTCAGACTGAAGCTTTCTTT

D: TRBD2
size: -
J: TRBJ2-6
V: TRBV30
CDR3: CAWSIAGGSGANVLTF
DNA: TGTGCCTGGAGTATAGCGGGGGGCTCTGGGGCCAACGTCCTGACTTTC

D: TRBD1
size: -
J: TRBJ2-1
V: TRBV11-2
CDR3: CASSPDRASNEQFF
DNA: TGTGCCAGCAGCCCGGACAGGGCGTCAAATGAGCAGTTCTTC

D: -
size: -
J: TRBJ1-2
V: TRBV28
CDR3: CASSLGSPDHYTF
DNA: TGTGCCAGCAGTTTAGGCAGCCCAGACCACTACACCTTC

D: TRBD2
size: once
J: TRBJ2-3
V: TRBV7-9
CDR3: CASTITWSGGKFGDTQYF
DNA: TGTGCCAGCACCATTACCTGGTCGGGAGGGAAGTTCGGAGATACGCAGTATTTT

D: TRBD1
size: -
J: TRBJ2-2
V: TRBV2
CDR3: CASRTGNTGELFF
DNA: TGTGCCAGCCGGACAGGGAACACCGGGGAGCTGTTTTTT

D: TRBD2
size: -
J: TRBJ2-5
V: TRBV10-3
CDR3: CAISGAGTSGARGLETQYF
DNA: TGTGCCATCAGTGGGGCCGGGACTAGCGGGGCGAGAGGGTTAGAGACCCAGTACTTC